This T cell receptor beta chain was found in a study of blood T cell repertoires in COVID-19. Whole-study context: Donors in the United States, Italy and Spain gave samples during acute or convalescent COVID-19. Sample material is recorded as cDNA or gDNA derived from T cells, B-cell-depleted T cells, or PBMCs.

Per the original methods: Researchers report that nucleated cell counts were estimated from reference gene primer amplification. Some clones are missing from TCRdb's copy, which holds only in-frame ones; the method was immunoSEQ multiplex PCR. Clone size and the V and J calls come from that table; the DNA yielded D and trimming. The sample shows a few hundred thousand clones, 70% to 85% of them seen only once. Sequencing input: peripheral blood. This clonotype originated in a woman older than 75 with acute or convalescent COVID-19.

The CDR3 DNA is TGTGCCAGCTCACCAGAAACATGGGGGCCTGAAAAACTGTTTTTT. It specifies CASSPETWGPEKLFF. This chain connects TRBV18 to TRBJ1-4; tentatively, D is TRBD1 (6 bases). There are 15 residues in the CDR3. Trimming shortened V by 2 bases and J by 7 bases, and 14 bases separated the two germline ends. Germline CDR1 is KGHSH and CDR2 is LQKENI.